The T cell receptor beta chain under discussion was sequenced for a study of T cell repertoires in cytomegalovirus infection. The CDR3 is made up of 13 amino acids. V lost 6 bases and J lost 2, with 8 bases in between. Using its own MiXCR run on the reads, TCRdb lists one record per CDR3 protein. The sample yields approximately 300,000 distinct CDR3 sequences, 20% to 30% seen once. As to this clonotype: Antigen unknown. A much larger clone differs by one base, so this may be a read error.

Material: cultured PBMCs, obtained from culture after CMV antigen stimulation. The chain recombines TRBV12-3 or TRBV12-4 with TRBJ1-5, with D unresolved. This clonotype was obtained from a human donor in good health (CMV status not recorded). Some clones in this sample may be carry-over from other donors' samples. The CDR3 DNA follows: TGTGCCAGCAGCCCCGACCGCAATCAGCCCCAGCATTTT. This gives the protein CASSPDRNQPQHF.